The 26 T cell receptor beta chains listed next were all sequenced from one sample in a study of T cell responses to AZD1222 COVID-19 vaccine. Method: immunoSEQ multiplex PCR; TCRdb's copy keeps in-frame clones and lacks some. The table includes 140,000 to 150,000 clones, 90% to 95% detected once. The sequenced sample was peripheral blood, obtained on day 0 of AZD1222 vaccination. All receptors come from an adult in good health.

This clone appeared a single time. The chain has TRBV15 and TRBJ1-5, with 8 bases fitting TRBD1. This CDR3 is 14 amino acids long. Unmatched junction bases numbered 7, after V lost 6 bases and J lost 6 bases. CDR1 and CDR2 (germline): LNHNV, YYDKDF (reference sequence). The CDR3: CATRTGQGGQPQHF. The CDR3 DNA reads TGTGCCACCAGGACTGGACAGGGAGGTCAGCCCCAGCATTTT.

J is TRBJ2-7 and V is TRBV7-6; the D gene is possibly TRBD2 (6 bases). Germline lookup yields CDR1 SGHVS and CDR2 FNYEAQ. Trimming took off 3 bases at V and 2 bases at J, with 14 bases between the two ends. The CDR3 consists of 15 residues. The DNA for the CDR3 is TGTGCCAGCAGCTTTTATATTGGACTAACCTACGAGCAGTACTTC. Translation gives CASSFYIGLTYEQYF.

This rearrangement joins TRBV6-5 to TRBJ2-2; TRBD1 aligns across 9 bases. CDR1 MNHEY and CDR2 SVGAGI come from the germline V gene. J was trimmed by 7 bases and V by 7 bases; bases with no gene match: 4. This CDR3 has 13 amino acids. The CDR3 DNA reads TGTGCCAGCACCTGGACAGGGGACGGGGAGCTGTTTTTT. Translation: CASTWTGDGELFF.

The chain carries TRBV11-2 and TRBJ2-3; tentatively, D is TRBD2 (5 bases). CDR3 length equals 18 residues. The germline gives CDR1 SGHAT, CDR2 FQNNGV. V lost 3 bases and J 3 bases, leaving 22 bases between the germline ends. Written as DNA, the CDR3 is TGTGCCAGCAGCTTTGGACTTAGTTCCCGGGTTTGGACAGATACGCAGTATTTT. Encoded protein: CASSFGLSSRVWTDTQYF.

The chain has TRBV28 and TRBJ2-5, with D unclear. The CDR3 runs to 13 residues. Germline CDR1 MDHEN, CDR2 SYDVKM. V lost 6 bases and J 4 bases, leaving 12 bases between the germline ends. DNA for the CDR3: TGTGCCAGCAGCCAACCGCCTGGAGAGACCCAGTACTTC. Translation gives CASSQPPGETQYF.

This clone is a singleton in its sample. The rearrangement links TRBV27 to TRBJ2-5, with 8 bases lining up with TRBD2. Germline CDR1 MNHEY, CDR2 SMNVEV (reference sequence). CDR3 length: 13 residues. V dropped 6 bases and J dropped 2; count of bases not matched to a gene: 2. The CDR3: CASRRGGQETQYF. The CDR3 DNA is TGTGCCAGCAGACGCGGGGGGCAAGAGACCCAGTACTTC.

The chain joins TRBV3-1 (or the pseudogene TRBV3-2) to TRBJ1-3; D gene unclear. CDR1 is LGHDT, CDR2 YNNKEL, per germline (reference sequence). V gave up 8 bases and J gave up 0 bases, with 8 bases separating them. The CDR3 totals 13 residues. This chain's CDR3 is CASSPPSGNTIYF. The CDR3 nucleotides are TGTGCCAGCTCCCCTCCCTCTGGAAACACCATATATTTT.

This sequence joins TRBV2 and TRBJ2-7; D is tentatively TRBD1 or TRBD2 (5 bases each). CDR1 is SNHLY and CDR2 is FYNNEI in the germline V gene. This CDR3 contains 14 residues. Trimming removed 4 bases from V and 5 bases from J, with 15 bases in between. The chain's CDR3 is CASSVLKGTHEQYF. Here the CDR3 DNA reads TGTGCCAGCAGTGTGTTGAAAGGGACCCACGAGCAGTACTTC. Based on the CDR3 plus reference TRBV2 and TRBJ2-7, the full variable domain is EPEVTQTPSHQVTQMGQEVILRCVPISNHLYFYWYRQILGQKVEFLVSFYNNEISEKSEIFDDQFSVERPDGSNFTLKIRSTKLEDSAMYFCASSVLKGTHEQYFGPGTRLTVT.

The chain employs TRBV19 and TRBJ1-2, with D possibly TRBD1 on 5 matching bases. This CDR3 is built from 15 residues. The germline V and J ends were trimmed by 7 bases and 6 bases, with 21 bases remaining between them. The germline gives CDR1 LNHDA, CDR2 SQIVND (reference sequence). The CDR3 is CASIARGVSLHGYTF. In DNA, the CDR3 is TGTGCCAGTATCGCTCGGGGGGTCTCCCTTCATGGCTACACCTTC.

V and J are TRBV18 and TRBJ1-6; 7 bases are a match to TRBD1. There are 15 residues in the CDR3. Per germline, CDR1 KGHSH and CDR2 LQKENI. V was pared by 2 bases and J by 7 bases, with 5 bases of the junction left unmatched. The CDR3 region is CASSPAGTANSPLHF. CDR3 nucleotide sequence: TGTGCCAGCTCACCAGCCGGGACAGCGAATTCACCCCTCCACTTT.

The J gene is TRBJ1-2, the V gene TRBV5-1; no reliable D call. Trimming removed 2 bases at V and 4 bases at J, with 12 bases between. Germline loops: CDR1 SGHRS, CDR2 YFSETQ. CDR3 length: 14 amino acids. CDR3 in DNA: TGCGCCAGCAGCTTCGGAGACACCTCCTATGGCTACACCTTC. This gives the protein CASSFGDTSYGYTF. Together with reference TRBV5-1 and TRBJ1-2, the CDR3 gives the full variable domain: KAGVTQTPRYLIKTRGQQVTLSCSPISGHRSVSWYQQTPGQGLQFLFEYFSETQRNKGNFPGRFSGRQFSNSRSEMNVSTLELGDSALYLCASSFGDTSYGYTFGSGTRLTVV.

The chain has TRBV4-3 and TRBJ1-5; no definite D call. The V gene's germline CDR1 is LGHNA and CDR2 YSLEER. The CDR3 is 15 amino acids. The V gene lost 0 bases and the J gene lost 11 bases, with 17 bases spanning the gap. DNA of the CDR3: TGCGCCAGCAGCCAAGATCTGACGTTGGGAGGGACCCAGCATTTT. As protein: CASSQDLTLGGTQHF.

This clone has a handful of counts. This chain links TRBV18 with TRBJ2-5; weak D call: TRBD2 (6 bases). This CDR3 spans 16 amino acids. Trimming took off 0 bases at V and 4 bases at J, with 15 bases between the two ends. Germline lookup yields CDR1 KGHSH and CDR2 LQKENI. CDR3 residues: CASSPPVDPRGETQYF. In nucleotides, the CDR3 is TGTGCCAGCTCACCACCGGTGGACCCGCGGGGAGAGACCCAGTACTTC.

The chain couples TRBV3-1 (or the pseudogene TRBV3-2) to TRBJ2-1, with 12 bases lining up with TRBD2. CDR1 is LGHDT, CDR2 YNNKEL, per germline (reference sequence). V gave up 6 bases and J gave up 12 bases; unmatched junction bases: 9. The CDR3 totals 14 residues. The CDR3 DNA reads TGTGCCAGCAGAGGGACTAGCGGGCCGGAGGGGCAGTTCTTC. Amino acid sequence: CASRGTSGPEGQFF.

This clone was detected once. This chain joins TRBV5-1 and TRBJ2-2; no firm D call. The CDR3 loop spans 14 amino acids. The V end was cut by 0 bases, the J end by 2 bases, with 5 bases between. Germline V CDR1 and CDR2: SGHRS, YFSETQ. The CDR3 DNA is TGCGCCAGCAGCTTGGTGGCTAACACCGGGGAGCTGTTTTTT. Encoded protein: CASSLVANTGELFF.

The rearrangement joins TRBV9 to TRBJ1-2; a weak D match, TRBD1 (5 bases). Germline CDR1 and CDR2: SGDLS and YYNGEE. Between the trimmed V and J ends, which lost 0 bases and 1 base, there was a span of 16 bases. The CDR3 extends over 17 amino acids. CDR3 sequence (DNA): TGTGCCAGCAGCGTAGCTCGGGGGATGGGGGGTAACTATGGCTACACCTTC. Translating gives CASSVARGMGGNYGYTF.

This sequence joins TRBV27 and TRBJ2-6, with 10 bases fitting TRBD1. This CDR3 has 19 residues. Germline assignment: CDR1 MNHEY and CDR2 SMNVEV (reference sequence). Trimming took 5 bases from V and 0 from J; bases not matched to a gene: 10. The CDR3 is CASSPRDRGGNSGANVLTF. CDR3 in DNA: TGTGCCAGCAGTCCCCGGGACAGGGGAGGGAACTCTGGGGCCAACGTCCTGACTTTC.

The V and J genes are TRBV2 and TRBJ2-7, with 13 positions matching TRBD2. V lost 6 bases, J lost 4 bases, and 9 bases stayed unmatched. Per the germline V gene, CDR1 is SNHLY and CDR2 is FYNNEI. The CDR3 spans 16 residues. The CDR3 spells CASRSTGLAGSYEQYF. The CDR3 region has the DNA TGTGCCAGCAGATCGACGGGACTAGCGGGATCATACGAGCAGTACTTC. Full variable domain (missing parts from reference TRBV2 and TRBJ2-7): EPEVTQTPSHQVTQMGQEVILRCVPISNHLYFYWYRQILGQKVEFLVSFYNNEISEKSEIFDDQFSVERPDGSNFTLKIRSTKLEDSAMYFCASRSTGLAGSYEQYFGPGTRLTVT.

The CDR3 spells CASSQKGVTGELFF. Written as DNA, the CDR3 is TGTGCCAGCAGCCAAAAAGGAGTTACCGGGGAGCTGTTTTTT. The chain employs TRBV11-3 and TRBJ2-2; D call uncertain. The V gene lost 5 bases and the J gene lost 5 bases, with 12 bases spanning the gap. From germline, CDR1 is SGHNT and CDR2 YENEEA. The CDR3 has 14 amino acids.

The chain couples TRBV5-1 to TRBJ2-7; 11 positions match TRBD2. The V and J ends lost 1 base and 0 bases, in that order; junction bases with no gene match: 6. The CDR3 has 17 amino acids. Germline CDR1 is SGHRS and CDR2 is YFSETQ. CDR3 residues: CASSLSTSGSSSYEQYF. The CDR3 DNA follows: TGCGCCAGCAGCTTGTCTACTAGCGGGAGTTCCTCCTACGAGCAGTACTTC.

The rearrangement uses TRBV10-2 and TRBJ1-5; the D is unclear. The CDR3 sequence is 13 residues long. With 7 bases removed from V and 3 bases from J, the gap between germline ends came to 10 bases. Germline V gene data show CDR1 as WSHSY and CDR2 as SAAADI. Here the CDR3 DNA reads TGCGCCAGCACCCCTAGGGACAATCAGCCCCAGCATTTT. Translated, it gives CASTPRDNQPQHF.

V gene TRBV29-1 combines with J gene TRBJ2-3; perhaps TRBD2 as D (5 bases). Deletions cut 8 bases from V and 2 bases from J, with 11 bases between. The CDR3 spans 12 residues. Germline V CDR1 and CDR2: SQVTM, ANQGSEA. DNA of the CDR3: TGCAGCTTTGGACTTAACACAGATACGCAGTATTTT. Its protein product is CSFGLNTDTQYF.

The V gene is TRBV19, the J gene TRBJ1-1; the D is unclear. The germline V and J ends were trimmed by 5 bases and 7 bases, with 8 bases remaining between them. This CDR3 is 11 amino acids long. Germline V gene sequence: CDR1 LNHDA, CDR2 SQIVND (reference sequence). For the CDR3, the DNA is TGTGCCAGTAGTGAAGATGATGAAGCTTTCTTT. It codes for CASSEDDEAFF.

The chain employs TRBV30 and TRBJ2-7; 8 positions match TRBD2. Unmatched junction bases numbered 12, after V lost 1 base and J lost 4 bases. This CDR3 is built from 16 residues. Germline-derived CDR1 and CDR2 are GTSNPN and SVGIG (reference sequence). The DNA for the CDR3 is TGTGCCTGGAGTGGTATGTACAGCGGGAGAAATTACGAGCAGTACTTC. It yields the protein CAWSGMYSGRNYEQYF.

The genes are TRBV2 and TRBJ2-7; 8 bases agree with TRBD1. The CDR3 loop spans 13 amino acids. V was pared by 6 bases and J by 3 bases, with 4 bases of the junction left unmatched. Germline CDR1 is SNHLY and CDR2 is FYNNEI. The CDR3 loop is CASRGQAFYEQYF. CDR3 DNA sequence: TGTGCCAGCAGGGGACAGGCTTTCTACGAGCAGTACTTC.

The chain combines TRBV18 with TRBJ1-1; D may be TRBD1 (5 bases). The CDR3 runs 15 residues. Looked up from germline, CDR1 is KGHSH and CDR2 is LQKENI. Trimming left V 3 bases short and J 0 bases short, with 11 bases between. DNA of the CDR3: TGTGCCAGCTCACCCCCGGACAAATTGAACACTGAAGCTTTCTTT. Amino acid sequence: CASSPPDKLNTEAFF. The whole variable domain, filled in from reference TRBV18 and TRBJ1-1, reads NAGVMQNPRHLVRRRGQEARLRCSPMKGHSHVYWYRQLPEEGLKFMVYLQKENIIDESGMPKERFSAEFPKEGPSILRIQQVVRGDSAAYFCASSPPDKLNTEAFFGQGTRLTVV.